The T cell receptor (beta chain) under discussion was sequenced for a study of blood T cell repertoires in COVID-19. TCRdb's copy holds only in-frame clones and misses some; the assay was immunoSEQ multiplex PCR. The sample carries 95,000 to 100,000 clones, about four fifths recorded once. For this clone: One junction end disagrees with the germline gene, perhaps due to a read error.

Germline CDR1 reads SGHRS; CDR2 reads YFSETQ. CDR3 length equals 16 residues. This TCR was recovered from a woman of 80 years or more with active or convalescent COVID-19. The sample taken for sequencing was peripheral blood. The genes are TRBV5-1 and TRBJ1-4, with TRBD1 matching 12 bases. The CDR3 protein is CASSPGQGARGEKLFF. The CDR3, as DNA: TGTGCCAGCAGCCCGGGACAGGGGGCCCGGGGCGAAAAACTGTTTTTT.